The entry below describes one TCR beta chain. Its antigen is currently unknown. This specimen comes from a study of T cell clusters in autoimmune cytopenias. Findings and caveats of the study: Clustering suggested that physiological T cell clusters were missing in primary autoimmune cytopenia patients.

TRB was amplified by touch-down multiplex PCR, primer pools A and B combined. TCRdb reworked the multiplex PCR reads into one entry per CDR3 protein, no DNA. The specimen's table records approximately 6,500 distinct CDR3 sequences. Some 38,000 genome equivalents of blood DNA were amplified for TRB. The CDR3 extends over 15 amino acids. Germline V gives CDR1 SEHNR, CDR2 FQNEAQ (reference sequence). The clonotype originates from a human donor with an autoimmune cytopenia or autoimmune hepatitis (not recorded which). The material sequenced was peripheral blood. The chain couples TRBV7-9 to TRBJ1-4; TCRdb proposes TRBD1, but this gene call is untestable without DNA. This CDR3 reads CASRHGQVLDEKLFF.